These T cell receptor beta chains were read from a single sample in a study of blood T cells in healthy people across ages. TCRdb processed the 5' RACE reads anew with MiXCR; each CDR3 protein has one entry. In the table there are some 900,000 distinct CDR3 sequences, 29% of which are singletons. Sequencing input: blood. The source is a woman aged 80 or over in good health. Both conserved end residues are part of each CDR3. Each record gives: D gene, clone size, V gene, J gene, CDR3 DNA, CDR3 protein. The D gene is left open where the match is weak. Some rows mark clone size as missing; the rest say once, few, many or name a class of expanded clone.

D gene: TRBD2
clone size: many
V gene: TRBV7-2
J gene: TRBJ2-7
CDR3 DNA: TGTGCCAGCAGCTTAGGAAGGACTAGCGGGGGACTCTACGAGCAGTACTTC
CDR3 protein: CASSLGRTSGGLYEQYF

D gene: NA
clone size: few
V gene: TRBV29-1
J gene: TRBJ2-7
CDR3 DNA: TGCAGCGTTGAAGATAGGAAACGAGGGGCCGAGCAGTACTTC
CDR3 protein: CSVEDRKRGAEQYF

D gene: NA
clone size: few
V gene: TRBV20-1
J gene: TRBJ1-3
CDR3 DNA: TGCAGTGCTAGAGAGGTTATAGCGAGACGCTCTGGAAACACCATATATTTT
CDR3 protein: CSAREVIARRSGNTIYF

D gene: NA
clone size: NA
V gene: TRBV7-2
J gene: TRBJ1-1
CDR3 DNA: TGTGCCAGCAGCTTACAGGGATGGAACACTGAAGCTTTCTTT
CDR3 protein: CASSLQGWNTEAFF

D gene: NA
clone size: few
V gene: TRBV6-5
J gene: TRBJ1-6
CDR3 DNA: TGTGCCAGCAGTTCCTCGGGGGCCGGTAATTCACCCCTCCACTTT
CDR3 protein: CASSSSGAGNSPLHF

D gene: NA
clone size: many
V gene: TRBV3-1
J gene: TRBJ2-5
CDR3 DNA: TGTGCCAGCAAACAAACCCTAAGGGGGAACCAAGAGACCCAGTACTTC
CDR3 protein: CASKQTLRGNQETQYF

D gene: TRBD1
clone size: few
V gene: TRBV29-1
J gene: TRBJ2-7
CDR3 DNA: TGCAGCGTTGGGTACAGGGGGTCTTACGAGCAGTACTTC
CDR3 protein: CSVGYRGSYEQYF

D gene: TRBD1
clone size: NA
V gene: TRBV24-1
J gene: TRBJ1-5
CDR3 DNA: TGTGCCACCAGTGATCCGGGACAGGGTGGCGTTCAGCCCCAGCATTTT
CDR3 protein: CATSDPGQGGVQPQHF

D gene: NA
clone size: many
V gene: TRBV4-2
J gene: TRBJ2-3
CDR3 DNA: TGTGCCAGCAGCCTGCAGGGTGGGGGGTTAGGAGATACGCAGTATTTT
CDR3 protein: CASSLQGGGLGDTQYF

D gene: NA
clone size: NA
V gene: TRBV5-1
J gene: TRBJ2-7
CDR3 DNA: TGCGCCAGCAGCCACGTCGCCTCGAACGAGCAGTACTTC
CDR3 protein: CASSHVASNEQYF

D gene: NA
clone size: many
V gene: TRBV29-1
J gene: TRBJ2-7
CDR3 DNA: TGCAGCGTCGAAGGCGAGATGGCTACTTCCAACGAGCAGTACTTC
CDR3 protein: CSVEGEMATSNEQYF

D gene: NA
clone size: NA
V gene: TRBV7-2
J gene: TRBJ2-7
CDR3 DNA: TGTGCCAGCAGCTTAGTCGGCCATTACGAGCAGTACTTC
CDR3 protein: CASSLVGHYEQYF

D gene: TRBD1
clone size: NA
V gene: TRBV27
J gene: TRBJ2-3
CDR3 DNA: TGTGCCAGCGGGCAGGGGGCAGCCACAGATACGCAGTATTTT
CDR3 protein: CASGQGAATDTQYF

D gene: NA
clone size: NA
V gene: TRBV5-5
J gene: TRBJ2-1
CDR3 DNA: TGTGCCGGCAGCTTGGGGGGACGCAGCTCCTACAATGAGCAGTTCTTC
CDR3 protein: CAGSLGGRSSYNEQFF

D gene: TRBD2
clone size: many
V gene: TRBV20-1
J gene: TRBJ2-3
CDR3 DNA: TGCAGTGCTAGACTCGGCGGGGGTAGCACAGATACGCAGTATTTT
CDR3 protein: CSARLGGGSTDTQYF

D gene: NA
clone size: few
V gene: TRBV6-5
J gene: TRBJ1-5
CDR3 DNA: TGTGCCAGCAGTTACTCGAGCAGTACTCAGCCCCAGCATTTT
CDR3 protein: CASSYSSSTQPQHF

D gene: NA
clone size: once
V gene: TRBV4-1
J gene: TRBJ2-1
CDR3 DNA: TGCGCCAGCAGCCAAGACAGGTGGGGGACGGCTAGCCCAAGGTGGGGTGAGCAGTTCTTC
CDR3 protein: CASSQDRWGTASPRWGEQFF

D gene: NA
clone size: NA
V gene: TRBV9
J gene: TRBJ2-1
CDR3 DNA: TGTGCCAGCAGCGTAGGGGACGTGGATGAGCAGTTCTTC
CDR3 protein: CASSVGDVDEQFF

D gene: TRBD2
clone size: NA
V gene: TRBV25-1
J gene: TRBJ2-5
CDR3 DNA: TGTGCCAGCAGTGAATATGGGCTAGCGGGGGGGACCTATAAAGAGACCCAGTACTTC
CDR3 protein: CASSEYGLAGGTYKETQYF

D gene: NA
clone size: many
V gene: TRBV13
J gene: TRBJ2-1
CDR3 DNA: TGTGCCAGCAGCCAACTCGTCAATGAGCAGTTCTTC
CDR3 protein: CASSQLVNEQFF